Listed here are 5 T cell receptor beta chains from one sample, sequenced in a study of cytomegalovirus exposure and HLA in healthy donors. The PCR used 60 Vbeta and 13 Jbeta primers. Only in-frame clones appear in the TCRdb table, and some are missing; sequencing was by immunoSEQ multiplex PCR. The table shows 150,000 to 200,000 clones, with around 84% occurring only once. The sample consisted of PBMCs. Receptors were obtained from a woman aged 18-29 years in good health and CMV-seronegative.

The rearrangement joins TRBV4-3 to TRBJ2-1; D possibly corresponds to TRBD2 (6 bases). Deletions cut 5 bases from V and 12 bases from J, with 14 bases between. There are 12 residues in the CDR3. Germline V lookup: CDR1 LGHNA, CDR2 YSLEER. As DNA, the CDR3 is TGCGCCAGCAGCTTCTCTTCCGGGAGGCAGTTCTTC. Translated: CASSFSSGRQFF.

The chain carries TRBV7-2 and TRBJ1-1; no firm D call. In germline, CDR1 is SGHTA, CDR2 FQGNSA. V lost 2 bases and J lost 0, with 4 bases in between. This CDR3 region has 13 residues. In DNA form, the CDR3 reads TGTGCCAGCAGCTTATCCGTGAACACTGAAGCTTTCTTT. Its translation is CASSLSVNTEAFF.

The chain links TRBV9 to TRBJ2-1; D call uncertain. The V gene's germline CDR1 is SGDLS and CDR2 YYNGEE. The CDR3 has 13 residues. With 4 bases removed from V and 8 bases from J, the gap between germline ends came to 13 bases. The CDR3 protein is CASSPRRDHEQFF. The CDR3 DNA reads as TGTGCCAGCAGCCCCCGCCGAGATCATGAGCAGTTCTTC.

The gene calls are TRBV28 and TRBJ2-3, with TRBD2 matching 9 bases. With 7 bases clipped from V and 10 bases from J, the junction kept 15 bases outside the gene matches. CDR3 length equals 15 residues. Germline V gives CDR1 MDHEN, CDR2 SYDVKM. The DNA for the CDR3 is TGTGCCAGCAATCCAGCACTAGCGGGTCCCCTATCGCAGTATTTT. Amino acid sequence: CASNPALAGPLSQYF.

The chain uses TRBV4-3 and TRBJ2-1; 8 positions agree with TRBD2. The CDR3 consists of 18 residues. The J segment lost 9 bases and the V segment lost 1 base, leaving 17 bases of the junction unmatched. Germline CDR1 is LGHNA and CDR2 is YSLEER. The CDR3 DNA reads TGCGCCAGCAGCCAAGTGGGTCCGGCAAGGACTAGCCCTGGTGAGCAGTTCTTC. It codes for CASSQVGPARTSPGEQFF.